This T cell receptor (beta chain) is drawn from a study of blood T cell repertoires in COVID-19. Study summary: Sources were T cells, B-cell-depleted T cells, or PBMCs; the material itself was cDNA or gDNA.

The data were produced by immunoSEQ multiplex PCR, yet TCRdb's version contains in-frame clones alone and is incomplete. This sample carries 230,000 or so clones, approximately 84% of them seen once, and the ten largest clones take roughly 3.1%. The CDR3 is made up of 16 amino acids. CDR1 and CDR2 from the germline V gene are SGHTA and FQGTGA. The J segment lost 6 bases and the V segment lost 5 bases, leaving 7 bases of the junction unmatched. Participants came from some 26 US areas, aged about 18 to 100 years. Symptom resolution, clearance, or two negative PCRs marked the recovered donors of Cohort 3.

This clonotype was sampled from a man in his fifties or sixties who had recovered from COVID-19. Material for sequencing was PBMCs or T cells enriched from blood (not recorded which). V gene TRBV7-3 combines with J gene TRBJ2-1, with 13 bases lining up with TRBD2. The CDR3 sequence is CASSPRTSGSTNEQFF. CDR3 bases: TGTGCCAGCAGCCCTCGGACTAGCGGGAGTACCAATGAGCAGTTCTTC.